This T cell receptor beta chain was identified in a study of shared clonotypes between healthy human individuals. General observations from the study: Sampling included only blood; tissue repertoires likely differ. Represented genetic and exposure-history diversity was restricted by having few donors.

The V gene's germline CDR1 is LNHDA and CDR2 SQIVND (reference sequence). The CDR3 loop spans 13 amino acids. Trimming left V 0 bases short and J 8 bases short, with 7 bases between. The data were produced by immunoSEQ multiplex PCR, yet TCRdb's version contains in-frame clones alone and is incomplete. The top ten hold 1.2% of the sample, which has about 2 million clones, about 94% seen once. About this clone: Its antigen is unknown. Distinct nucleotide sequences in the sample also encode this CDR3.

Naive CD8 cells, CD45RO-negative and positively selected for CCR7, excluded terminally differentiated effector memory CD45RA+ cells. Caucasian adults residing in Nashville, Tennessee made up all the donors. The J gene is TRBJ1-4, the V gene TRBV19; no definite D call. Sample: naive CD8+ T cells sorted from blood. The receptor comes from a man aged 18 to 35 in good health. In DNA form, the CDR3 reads TGTGCCAGTAGTATAGATCAAGAGGAAAAACTGTTTTTT. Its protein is CASSIDQEEKLFF.